The sequence of this T cell receptor beta chain was determined in a study of metastatic and nonmetastatic thyroid tumors. This CDR3 is 14 amino acids long. Trimming at V came to 6 bases and at J to 6 bases, leaving 7 bases not matched to a gene. The germline V gene encodes CDR1 SNHLY and CDR2 FYNNEI. Nobody among the patients had been given any treatment before thyroid surgery. Study results and caveats: Reported TCR beta diversity, measured in blood and tumor, was significantly higher for malignant thyroid tumors than for benign nodules.

This clone was counted at least ten times. The antigen is unknown. Distinct nucleotide sequences in the sample also encode this CDR3. Authors' analysis steps: Building a distant-metastasis classifier for papillary thyroid cancer drew on CDR3 differences across clinicopathological groups. Via MiXCR, TCRdb re-called the PCR reads. The V and J calls were determined by TCRdb, not by the authors. In the table there are under 50,000 clones, roughly a fifth of which are singletons. This chain joins TRBV2 and TRBJ1-4; 7 bases fit TRBD1. The source of this sequence is a male donor with papillary thyroid cancer or a benign thyroid nodule (not recorded which). Some clones in this sample may be carry-over from other donors' samples. The specimen sequenced was blood. The CDR3 DNA reads as TGTGCCAGCAGCGCAGGGGGGGGGGATGAAAAACTGTTTTTT. Translating it yields CASSAGGGDEKLFF.